The rows below give T cell receptor beta chains drawn from one sample of a study of identical twins. TCRdb redid the calling of the 5' RACE reads with MiXCR, one entry per CDR3 protein. The sample has 130,000 to 150,000 distinct CDR3 sequences, approximately 3.5% seen once; the top ten hold 7.5% to 8.5%. Source material: memory T cells sorted from blood. All receptors come from a young man in good health. Both conserved end residues are part of each CDR3. Fields, in order: D gene, clone size, V gene, J gene, CDR3 protein, CDR3 DNA. A D gene is named only where the DNA matches it firmly. Clone size, where shown, is once, few, many, or a class for clones that have expanded.

NA	many	TRBV10-3	TRBJ2-3	CAISEPGRWQDTQYF	TGTGCCATCAGTGAACCGGGACGATGGCAAGATACGCAGTATTTT
NA	many	TRBV5-1	TRBJ2-1	CASSLVVPAREQFF	TGCGCCAGCAGCTTGGTCGTCCCAGCCAGGGAGCAGTTCTTC
NA	many	TRBV5-1	TRBJ2-7	CASSLPGTYSYEQYF	TGCGCCAGCAGCTTGCCAGGGACGTACTCCTACGAGCAGTACTTC
NA	many	TRBV9	TRBJ2-1	CASSVAQGGREQFF	TGTGCCAGCAGCGTAGCTCAGGGGGGGAGGGAGCAGTTCTTC
NA	few	TRBV6-1	TRBJ1-6	CASRPGYDSSPLHF	TGTGCCAGCAGACCCGGGTATGATAGCTCACCCCTCCACTTT
NA	many	TRBV19	TRBJ2-1	CASSMLRASLGGNEQFF	TGTGCCAGTAGTATGCTGCGAGCGTCTCTTGGGGGGAATGAGCAGTTCTTC
NA	many	TRBV12-3/TRBV12-4	TRBJ1-6	CASSLLGPYGNSPLHF	TGTGCCAGCAGTCTTCTAGGACCGTATGGAAATTCACCCCTCCACTTT
TRBD2	many	TRBV10-2	TRBJ2-1	CASSEAAGGGQFF	TGCGCCAGCAGTGAGGCGGCGGGAGGGGGGCAGTTCTTC
NA	many	TRBV20-1	TRBJ2-2	CSAMRGNTGELFF	TGCAGTGCTATGAGAGGGAACACCGGGGAGCTGTTTTTT
NA	many	TRBV7-8	TRBJ2-1	CASSHPDEQFF	TGTGCCAGCAGCCACCCAGATGAGCAGTTCTTC
TRBD2	NA	TRBV18	TRBJ2-5	CASSPPGTSGRIETQYF	TGTGCCAGCTCACCACCCGGGACTAGCGGGAGGATAGAGACCCAGTACTTC
TRBD1	NA	TRBV19	TRBJ2-7	CASSYWTGFRTAVGYF	TGTGCCAGTAGCTACTGGACAGGGTTCAGGACTGCAGTAGGGTACTTC
NA	many	TRBV6-1	TRBJ2-3	CASSRSADTQYF	TGTGCCAGCAGTAGGTCCGCAGATACGCAGTATTTT
NA	many	TRBV11-2	TRBJ1-1	CASTYHRGGTEAFF	TGTGCCAGCACCTATCATCGGGGGGGAACTGAAGCTTTCTTT
NA	many	TRBV12-3/TRBV12-4	TRBJ1-2	CASSFTGRGGYTF	TGTGCCAGCAGTTTCACAGGGAGGGGTGGCTACACCTTC
NA	many	TRBV11-3	TRBJ2-3	CASSKGDTQYF	TGTGCCAGCAGCAAGGGGGATACGCAGTATTTT
TRBD2	many	TRBV5-1	TRBJ2-3	CASSSSTSGRPGTDTQYF	TGCGCCAGCAGCTCGTCGACTAGCGGGAGGCCGGGGACAGATACGCAGTATTTT
NA	many	TRBV30	TRBJ2-4	CAWSVRSGGARAKNIQYF	TGTGCCTGGAGTGTAAGGAGTGGGGGAGCAAGAGCCAAAAACATTCAGTACTTC
TRBD2	few	TRBV2	TRBJ2-1	CASSVAGWGEQFF	TGTGCCAGCAGTGTAGCGGGGTGGGGTGAGCAGTTCTTC
NA	NA	TRBV10-3	TRBJ2-7	CAIKGGPPSYEQYF	TGTGCCATCAAAGGGGGGCCACCCAGCTACGAGCAGTACTTC
NA	many	TRBV7-2	TRBJ2-2	CASSLARGGGELFF	TGTGCCAGCAGCTTAGCGCGTGGGGGGGGGGAGCTGTTTTTT
NA	few	TRBV7-9	TRBJ1-3	CASSLGDSGNTIYF	TGTGCCAGCAGCTTAGGGGACTCTGGAAACACCATATATTTT
NA	many	TRBV5-1	TRBJ1-5	CASSLGHSNQPQHF	TGCGCCAGCAGTCTAGGACATAGCAATCAGCCCCAGCATTTT
NA	NA	TRBV7-2	TRBJ2-3	CASSLEAKGPDTQYF	TGTGCCAGCAGCTTAGAGGCCAAGGGACCAGATACGCAGTATTTT
TRBD1	many	TRBV11-3	TRBJ1-3	CASSTDRDSGNTIYF	TGTGCCAGCAGCACGGACAGGGACTCTGGAAACACCATATATTTT
TRBD2	many	TRBV7-3	TRBJ2-1	CASSLTGAGGNPGEHFF	TGTGCCAGCAGCTTAACTGGAGCGGGAGGGAATCCCGGTGAGCACTTCTTC
TRBD1	many	TRBV9	TRBJ1-3	CASSNNRGRGNTIYF	TGTGCCAGCAGCAATAACAGGGGAAGAGGAAACACCATATATTTT
NA	many	TRBV7-8	TRBJ1-1	CASSLALGRDEAFF	TGTGCCAGCAGCTTAGCGTTAGGGAGAGATGAAGCTTTCTTT
TRBD1	many	TRBV30	TRBJ1-4	CAWSSQDRGKKLFF	TGTGCCTGGAGTTCCCAGGACAGGGGGAAAAAACTGTTTTTT
NA	many	TRBV5-1	TRBJ2-1	CASSRIPPAAGGYNEQFF	TGCGCCAGCAGCCGAATCCCACCAGCGGCCGGAGGTTACAATGAGCAGTTCTTC
NA	many	TRBV20-1	TRBJ1-2	CSALKTGLGYGYTF	TGCAGTGCTCTGAAGACAGGTTTGGGCTATGGCTACACCTTC
NA	NA	TRBV4-3	TRBJ1-5	CASSPRAGQPQHF	TGCGCCAGCAGCCCGAGGGCTGGACAGCCCCAGCATTTT
NA	many	TRBV12-3/TRBV12-4	TRBJ1-1	CASRPDRNTEAFF	TGTGCCAGCAGACCCGACAGGAACACTGAAGCTTTCTTT
TRBD2	few	TRBV30	TRBJ2-1	CAWMTGTRPNNEQFF	TGTGCCTGGATGACCGGGACTAGACCTAACAATGAGCAGTTCTTC
NA	many	TRBV20-1	TRBJ1-1	CSASPWQGGTEAFF	TGCAGTGCTAGTCCCTGGCAGGGTGGGACTGAAGCTTTCTTT
NA	many	TRBV2	TRBJ2-1	CASLMSGAYNEQFF	TGTGCCAGCTTAATGAGCGGAGCCTACAATGAGCAGTTCTTC
NA	many	TRBV7-8	TRBJ2-2	CASSLALNSRLAGELFF	TGTGCCAGCAGCTTAGCTCTCAATTCCAGGTTGGCCGGGGAGCTGTTTTTT